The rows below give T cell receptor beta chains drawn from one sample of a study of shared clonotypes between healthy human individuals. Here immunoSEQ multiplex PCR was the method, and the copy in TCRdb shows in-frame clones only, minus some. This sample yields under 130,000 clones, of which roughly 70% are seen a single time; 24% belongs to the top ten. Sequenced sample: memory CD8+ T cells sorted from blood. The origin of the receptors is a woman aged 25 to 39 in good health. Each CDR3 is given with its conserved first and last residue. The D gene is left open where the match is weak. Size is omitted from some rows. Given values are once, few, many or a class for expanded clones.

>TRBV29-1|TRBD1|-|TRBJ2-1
TGCAGCGTGGCTGGGACAGGGTCTTACAATGAGCAGTTCTTC
CSVAGTGSYNEQFF
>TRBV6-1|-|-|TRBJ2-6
TGTGCCAGCAGTGCTAAGTATTCTGGGGCCAACGTCCTGACTTTC
CASSAKYSGANVLTF
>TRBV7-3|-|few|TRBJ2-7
TGTGCCAGCAGCGTGACTCTAGGCTACGAGCAGTACTTC
CASSVTLGYEQYF
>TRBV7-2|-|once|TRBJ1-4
TGTGCCAGCAGCACCCGGACGGTGCTTACTAATGAAAAACTGTTTTTT
CASSTRTVLTNEKLFF
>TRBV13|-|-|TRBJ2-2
TGTGCCAGCAGCTTTCGCAGCGGAACCGGGGAGCTGTTTTTT
CASSFRSGTGELFF
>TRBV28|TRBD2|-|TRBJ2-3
TGTGCCAGCAGTTTATGGGATGGGAGGAAGCGGGAGCCCTGGGATACGCAGTATTTT
CASSLWDGRKREPWDTQYF
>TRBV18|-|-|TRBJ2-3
TGTGCCAGCTCACCACCGTCTTCGTGGGTATCGGATACGCAGTATTTT
CASSPPSSWVSDTQYF
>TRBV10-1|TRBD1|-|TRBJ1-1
TGCGCCAGCAGCAATGACAGGGGAGGGAACACTGAAGCTTTCTTT
CASSNDRGGNTEAFF
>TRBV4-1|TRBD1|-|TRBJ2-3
TGCGCCAGCAGCCAAGATTTCCCGACAGGGGGAATAGATACGCAGTATTTT
CASSQDFPTGGIDTQYF
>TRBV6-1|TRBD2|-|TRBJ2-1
TGTGCCAGCATTGGACTAGCGGGTGGTGGGAATGAGCAGTTCTTC
CASIGLAGGGNEQFF
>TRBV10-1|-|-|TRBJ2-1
TGCGCCAGCAGTGACTTGGGGGGGCGAAATGAGCAGTTCTTC
CASSDLGGRNEQFF
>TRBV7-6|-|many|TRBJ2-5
TGTGCCAGCAGCACCCCGGGGGAGGCCCAGTACTTC
CASSTPGEAQYF
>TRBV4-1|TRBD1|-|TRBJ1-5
TGCGCCAGCAGCCAAGGCCCGGGACAGGGGTATCAGCCCCAGCATTTT
CASSQGPGQGYQPQHF
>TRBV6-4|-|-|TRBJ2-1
TGTGCCAGCAGTGACTCTGGCCGAAACAATGAGCAGTTCTTC
CASSDSGRNNEQFF
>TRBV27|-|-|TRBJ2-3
TGTGCCAGCATAGCCGGAGTGACGCAGTATTTT
CASIAGVTQYF
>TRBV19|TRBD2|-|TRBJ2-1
TGTGCCAGTAGTCTAGCGGGGTACAATGAGCAGTTCTTC
CASSLAGYNEQFF
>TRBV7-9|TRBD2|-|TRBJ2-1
TGTGCCAGCAGCCCCCTCGGGGGGAGCCAGTACAATGAGCAGTTCTTC
CASSPLGGSQYNEQFF
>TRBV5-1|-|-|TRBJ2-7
TGCGCCAGCAGCCCTCAAGAGATGTACGAGCAGTACTTC
CASSPQEMYEQYF
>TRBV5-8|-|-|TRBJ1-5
TGTGCCAGCAGCTGGTCCGGGTGGGGCAATCAGCCCCAGCATTTT
CASSWSGWGNQPQHF
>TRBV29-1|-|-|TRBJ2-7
TGCAGCGTTGAAGGTCGAGGGACCCGCGACTGGTCCGAGCAGTACTTC
CSVEGRGTRDWSEQYF
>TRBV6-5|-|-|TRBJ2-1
TGTGCCAGCAGTCGAGGGGGGAATGAGCAGTTCTTC
CASSRGGNEQFF
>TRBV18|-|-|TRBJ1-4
TGTGCCAGCTCATCAAACGGCCCCACCGCAACTAATGAAAAACTGTTTTTT
CASSSNGPTATNEKLFF
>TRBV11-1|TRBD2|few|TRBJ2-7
TGTGCCAGCAGCTATCTTGGCGCTAGCGGGGTGTCCTACGAGCAGTACTTC
CASSYLGASGVSYEQYF
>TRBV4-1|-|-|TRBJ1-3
TGCGCCAGCAGCCAAGTGGGGCCTGGAAACACCATATATTTT
CASSQVGPGNTIYF
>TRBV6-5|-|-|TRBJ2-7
TGTGCCAGCAGTGCGCGACAGCCTCGGGAGCAGTACTTC
CASSARQPREQYF
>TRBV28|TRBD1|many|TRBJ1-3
TGTGCCAGCAGTTTTTTTCTCGAACAGGGGGAATCTGGAAACACCATATATTTT
CASSFFLEQGESGNTIYF
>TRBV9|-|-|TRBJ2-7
TGTGCCAGCAGCTCCGGGTCAGGGCCTTCCTACGAGCAGTACTTC
CASSSGSGPSYEQYF
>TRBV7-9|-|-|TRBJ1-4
TGTGCCAGCAGCTTAGGGGGCCCTAATGAAAAACTGTTTTTT
CASSLGGPNEKLFF
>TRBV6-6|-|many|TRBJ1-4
TGTGCCAGCAGCTTCCCCGGGGAGCGAGAAAAACTGTTTTTT
CASSFPGEREKLFF
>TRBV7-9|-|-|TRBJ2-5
TGTGCCAGCAGCCTCCCTCATGAAGGGATCCGGGCTTCCTGGGAGACCCAGTACTTC
CASSLPHEGIRASWETQYF
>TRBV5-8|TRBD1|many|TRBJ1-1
TGTGCCAGCAGTGAGGGGGCGAGGAACACTGAAGCTTTCTTT
CASSEGARNTEAFF
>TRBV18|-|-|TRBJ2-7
TGTGCCAGCTCACCTCGCAGCTGGCAGGGAAGTTCCGAGCAGTACTTC
CASSPRSWQGSSEQYF
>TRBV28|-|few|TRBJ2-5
TGTGCCAGCAGTTTCCCCATGCGGGGGCCGGAGACCCAGTACTTC
CASSFPMRGPETQYF
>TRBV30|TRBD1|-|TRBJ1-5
TGTGCCTGGAACCTTGGGACAGGAAATCAGCCCCAGCATTTT
CAWNLGTGNQPQHF
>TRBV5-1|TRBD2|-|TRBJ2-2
TGCGCCAGCGGCCGACTAGCAGACACCGGGGAGCTGTTTTTT
CASGRLADTGELFF
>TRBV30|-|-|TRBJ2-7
TGTGCCTGGAGTTTCAGCAACAGGAACGAGCAGTACTTC
CAWSFSNRNEQYF
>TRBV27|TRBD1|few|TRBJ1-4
TGTGCCAGCAGTGGACAGGGGAGTGAAAAACTGTTTTTT
CASSGQGSEKLFF